This T cell receptor (beta chain) was captured by sequencing in a study of human thymus T cells. Thymus tissue for the work was resected from patients undergoing corrective heart surgery. Here immunoSEQ multiplex PCR was the method, and the copy in TCRdb shows in-frame clones only, minus some. The table shows tens of thousands of clones, with approximately 95% occurring only once. V lost 3 bases and J lost 5; bases outside the gene matches: 6. The CDR3 has 15 amino acids. Germline V CDR1 and CDR2: SGHTA, FQGNSA. The clonotype comes from a girl under three years old with a congenital heart defect but otherwise immunologically healthy. The chain joins TRBV7-2 to TRBJ2-1, with 8 bases fitting TRBD2. The source material was thymus tissue. The DNA for the CDR3 is TGTGCCAGCAGCTTGGGGCTAGCGGGTAACAATGAGCAGTTCTTC. Protein: CASSLGLAGNNEQFF.